The 5 T cell receptor beta chains reported below all come from one sample, sequenced in a study of T cells in Graves' hyperthyroidism and ophthalmopathy. Researchers amplified the TCR beta CDR3 regions from RNA transcripts. First-round RT-PCR with HTBI primers amplified the TCR CDR3 region. TCRdb fed the multiplex PCR reads into MiXCR, producing one record per CDR3 protein. The table lists hundreds of thousands of distinct CDR3 sequences, roughly 13% of them singletons. Sequencing input: blood. Receptors originate from a woman aged 18-35 years with Graves' hyperthyroidism.

This clonotype has at least ten counts. This sequence joins TRBV3-1 and TRBJ1-1; no clear D. The germline V and J ends were trimmed by 1 base and 4 bases, with 4 bases remaining between them. The CDR3 covers 12 residues. CDR1 and CDR2 (germline): LGHDT, YNNKEL (reference sequence). CDR3 sequence reads: CASSQASTEAFF. In DNA form, the CDR3 reads TGTGCCAGCAGCCAAGCTTCCACTGAAGCTTTCTTT.

This sequence joins TRBV9 and TRBJ2-7; D possibly matches TRBD1 or TRBD2 (7 bases each). Trimming removed 4 bases at V and 6 bases at J, with 23 bases between. Germline values: CDR1 SGDLS, CDR2 YYNGEE. The CDR3 totals 16 residues. The CDR3 DNA sequence: TGTGCCAGCAGCCCAGGGGGGGGCAGTATTCTCCTCGAGCAGTACTTC. It codes for CASSPGGGSILLEQYF.

This clonotype was picked up many times. The chain has TRBV25-1 and TRBJ1-2; TRBD1 matches 8 bases. V lost 1 base, J lost 0 bases, and 4 bases stayed unmatched. Per germline, CDR1 MGHDK and CDR2 SYGVNS. This CDR3 spans 16 amino acids. CDR3 region: CASSEWGDRTNYGYTF. CDR3 coding DNA: TGTGCCAGCAGTGAATGGGGGGACAGGACTAACTATGGCTACACCTTC.

Ten or more counts support this clonotype. The chain carries TRBV3-1 and TRBJ1-5; D ambiguous. Germline lookup yields CDR1 LGHDT and CDR2 YNNKEL (reference sequence). Between the trimmed V and J ends, which lost 4 bases and 6 bases, there was a span of 10 bases. This CDR3 is 13 amino acids long. The CDR3 bases are TGTGCCAGCAGCCCCAAGGAATCTCAGCCCCAGCATTTT. Protein: CASSPKESQPQHF.

This clonotype was counted only a few times. This sequence joins TRBV7-9 and TRBJ1-2, with a weak D call TRBD1 (5 bases). V was shortened by 1 base and J by 4 bases, with 10 bases between the two germline ends. Per germline, CDR1 SEHNR and CDR2 FQNEAQ (reference sequence). This CDR3 is built from 14 residues. CDR3: CASSLVTGGYGYTF. The CDR3 coding sequence is TGTGCCAGCAGCTTAGTGACCGGGGGCTATGGCTACACCTTC.